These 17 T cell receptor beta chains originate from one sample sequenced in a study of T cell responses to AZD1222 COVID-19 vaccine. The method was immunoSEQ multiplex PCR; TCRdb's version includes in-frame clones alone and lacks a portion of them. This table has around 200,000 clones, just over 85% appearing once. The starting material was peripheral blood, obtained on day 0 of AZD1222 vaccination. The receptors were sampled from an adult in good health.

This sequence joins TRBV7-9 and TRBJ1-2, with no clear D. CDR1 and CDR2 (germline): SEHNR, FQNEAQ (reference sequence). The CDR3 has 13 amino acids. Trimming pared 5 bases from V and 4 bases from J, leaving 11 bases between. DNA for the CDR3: TGTGCCAGCAGCCCCACAGTTTTCTATGGCTACACCTTC. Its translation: CASSPTVFYGYTF.

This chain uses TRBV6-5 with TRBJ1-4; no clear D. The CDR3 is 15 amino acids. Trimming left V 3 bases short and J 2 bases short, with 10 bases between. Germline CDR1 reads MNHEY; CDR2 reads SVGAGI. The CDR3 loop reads CASSYSTATNEKLFF. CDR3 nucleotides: TGTGCCAGCAGTTATTCGACGGCCACTAATGAAAAACTGTTTTTT.

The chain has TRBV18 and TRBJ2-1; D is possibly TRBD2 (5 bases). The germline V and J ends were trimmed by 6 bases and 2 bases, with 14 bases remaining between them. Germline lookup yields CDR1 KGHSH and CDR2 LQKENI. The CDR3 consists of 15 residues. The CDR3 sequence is CASSPSNGAYNEQFF. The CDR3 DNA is TGTGCCAGCTCTCCCTCAAACGGGGCCTACAATGAGCAGTTCTTC. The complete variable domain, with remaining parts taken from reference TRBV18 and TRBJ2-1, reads NAGVMQNPRHLVRRRGQEARLRCSPMKGHSHVYWYRQLPEEGLKFMVYLQKENIIDESGMPKERFSAEFPKEGPSILRIQQVVRGDSAAYFCASSPSNGAYNEQFFGPGTRLTVL.

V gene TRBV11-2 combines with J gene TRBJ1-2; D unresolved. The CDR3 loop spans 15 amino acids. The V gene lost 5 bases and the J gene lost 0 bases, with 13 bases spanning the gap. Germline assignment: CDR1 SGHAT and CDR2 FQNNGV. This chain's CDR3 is CASSPIKRPNYGYTF. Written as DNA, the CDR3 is TGTGCCAGCAGCCCTATTAAGAGGCCTAACTATGGCTACACCTTC.

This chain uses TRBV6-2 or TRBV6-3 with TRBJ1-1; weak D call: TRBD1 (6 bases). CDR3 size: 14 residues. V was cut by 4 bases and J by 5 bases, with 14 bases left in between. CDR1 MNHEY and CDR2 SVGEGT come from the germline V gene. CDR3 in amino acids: CASSSGQRTTEAFF. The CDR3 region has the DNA TGTGCCAGCAGTTCTGGACAGCGTACAACTGAAGCTTTCTTT.

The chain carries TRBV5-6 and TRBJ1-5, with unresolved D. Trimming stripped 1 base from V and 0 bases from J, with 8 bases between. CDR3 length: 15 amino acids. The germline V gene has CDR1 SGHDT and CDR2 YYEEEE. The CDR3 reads CASSLLGYSNQPQHF. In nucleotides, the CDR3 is TGTGCCAGCAGCTTGTTGGGGTATAGCAATCAGCCCCAGCATTTT.

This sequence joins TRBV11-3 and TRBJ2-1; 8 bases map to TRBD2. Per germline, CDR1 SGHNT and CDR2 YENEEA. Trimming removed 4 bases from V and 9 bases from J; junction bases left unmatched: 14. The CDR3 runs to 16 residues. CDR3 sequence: CASSSNREGGPFEQFF. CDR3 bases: TGTGCCAGCAGCTCGAACCGGGAGGGAGGGCCGTTTGAGCAGTTCTTC.

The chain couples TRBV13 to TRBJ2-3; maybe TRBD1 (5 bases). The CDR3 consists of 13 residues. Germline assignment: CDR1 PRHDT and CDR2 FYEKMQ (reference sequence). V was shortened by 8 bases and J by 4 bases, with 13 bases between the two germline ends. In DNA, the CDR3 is TGTGCCAGCTCTGCGTCGACAGCAGATACGCAGTATTTT. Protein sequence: CASSASTADTQYF.

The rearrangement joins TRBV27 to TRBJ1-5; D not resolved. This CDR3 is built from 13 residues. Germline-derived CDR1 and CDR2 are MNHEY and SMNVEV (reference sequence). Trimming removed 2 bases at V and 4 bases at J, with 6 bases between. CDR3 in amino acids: CASSLQYNQPQHF. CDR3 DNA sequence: TGTGCCAGCAGTTTACAGTATAATCAGCCCCAGCATTTT.

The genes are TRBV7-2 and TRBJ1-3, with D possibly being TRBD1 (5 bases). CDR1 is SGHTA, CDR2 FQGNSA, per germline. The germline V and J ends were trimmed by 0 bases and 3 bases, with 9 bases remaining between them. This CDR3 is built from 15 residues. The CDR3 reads CASSLAGVRGNTIYF. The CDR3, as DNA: TGTGCCAGCAGCTTAGCGGGGGTACGTGGAAACACCATATATTTT.

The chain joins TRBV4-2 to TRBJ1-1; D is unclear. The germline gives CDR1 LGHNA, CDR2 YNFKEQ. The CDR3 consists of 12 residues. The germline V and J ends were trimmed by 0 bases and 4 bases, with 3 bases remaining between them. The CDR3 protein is CASSQDVTEAFF. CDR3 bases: TGTGCCAGCAGCCAAGACGTCACTGAAGCTTTCTTT.

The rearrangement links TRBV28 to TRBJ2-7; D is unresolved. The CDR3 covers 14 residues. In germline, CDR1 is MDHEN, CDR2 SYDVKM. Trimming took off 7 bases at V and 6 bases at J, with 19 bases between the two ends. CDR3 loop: CASILPGPTGEQYF. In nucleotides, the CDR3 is TGTGCCAGCATTCTACCGGGCCCGACCGGCGAGCAGTACTTC.

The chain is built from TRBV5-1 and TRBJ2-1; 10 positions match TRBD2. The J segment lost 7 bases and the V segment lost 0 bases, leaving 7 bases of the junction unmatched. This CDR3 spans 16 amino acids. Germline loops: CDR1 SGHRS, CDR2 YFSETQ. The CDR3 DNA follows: TGCGCCAGCAGCTTGGCATCTAGCGGGGGAAGGAATGAGCAGTTCTTC. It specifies CASSLASSGGRNEQFF.

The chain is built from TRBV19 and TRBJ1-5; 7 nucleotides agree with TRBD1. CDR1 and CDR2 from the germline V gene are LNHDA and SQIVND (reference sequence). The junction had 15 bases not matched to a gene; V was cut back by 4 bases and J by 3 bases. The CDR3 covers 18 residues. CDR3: CASSTTPTGIAINQPQHF. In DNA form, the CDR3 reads TGTGCCAGTAGTACTACCCCGACAGGGATTGCTATCAATCAGCCCCAGCATTTT. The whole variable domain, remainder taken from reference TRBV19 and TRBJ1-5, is DGGITQSPKYLFRKEGQNVTLSCEQNLNHDAMYWYRQDPGQGLRLIYYSQIVNDFQKGDIAEGYSVSREKKESFPLTVTSAQKNPTAFYLCASSTTPTGIAINQPQHFGDGTRLSIL.

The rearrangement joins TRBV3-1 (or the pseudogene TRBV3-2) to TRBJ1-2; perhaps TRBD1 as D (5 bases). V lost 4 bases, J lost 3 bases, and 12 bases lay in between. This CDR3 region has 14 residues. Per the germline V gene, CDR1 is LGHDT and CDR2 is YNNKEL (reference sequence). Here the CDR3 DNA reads TGTGCCAGCAGCCCCCGGGACCGACACTATGGCTACACCTTC. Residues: CASSPRDRHYGYTF.

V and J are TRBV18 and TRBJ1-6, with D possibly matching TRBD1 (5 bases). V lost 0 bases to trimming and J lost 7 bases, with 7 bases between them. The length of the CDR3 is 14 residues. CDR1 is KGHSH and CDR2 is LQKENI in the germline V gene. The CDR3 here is CASSPPAGNSPLHF. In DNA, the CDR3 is TGTGCCAGCTCACCACCGGCAGGGAATTCACCCCTCCACTTT.

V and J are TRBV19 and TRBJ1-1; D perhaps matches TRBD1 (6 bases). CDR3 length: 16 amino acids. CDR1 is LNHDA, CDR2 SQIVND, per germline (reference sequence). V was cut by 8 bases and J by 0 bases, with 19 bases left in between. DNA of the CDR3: TGTGCCAGTTCCCTACTCCGGGACAACATGAACACTGAAGCTTTCTTT. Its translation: CASSLLRDNMNTEAFF.